This T cell receptor beta chain is from a study of monozygotic twins with inflammatory bowel disease. Each CDR3 protein gets one entry in TCRdb, which reprocessed the 5' RACE reads and gives no DNA. This table holds around 380,000 distinct CDR3 sequences. Germline V gene lookup returns CDR1 MDHEN and CDR2 SYDVKM. The CDR3 consists of 15 residues. The receptor comes from a human donor with ulcerative colitis or Crohn's disease, or a healthy co-twin of an affected twin (not recorded which). V and J are TRBV28 and TRBJ1-1; checking the TCRdb D call of TRBD1 is not possible without DNA. Sequencing used blood. The CDR3 region is CASSPHQTGDTEAFF.